Below are 13 T cell receptor beta chains sequenced from a single sample in a study of blood T cell repertoires in COVID-19. Data came from immunoSEQ multiplex PCR; TCRdb stores just in-frame clones and leaves some out. The table has around 150,000 clones, about 85% seen once. Specimen: peripheral blood. The receptor set was obtained from a woman aged 55-70 years with active or convalescent COVID-19.

V gene TRBV18 combines with J gene TRBJ1-2; D is uncertain. The CDR3 is made up of 12 amino acids. CDR1 and CDR2 (germline): KGHSH, LQKENI. V was clipped by 1 base and J by 5 bases, with 5 bases between them. CDR3 DNA sequence: TGTGCCAGCTCACCACTTGAGTATGGCTACACCTTC. Protein product: CASSPLEYGYTF. Drawing the rest from reference TRBV18 and TRBJ1-2, the complete variable domain is NAGVMQNPRHLVRRRGQEARLRCSPMKGHSHVYWYRQLPEEGLKFMVYLQKENIIDESGMPKERFSAEFPKEGPSILRIQQVVRGDSAAYFCASSPLEYGYTFGSGTRLTVV.

This sequence joins TRBV5-4 and TRBJ1-4; 10 nucleotides match TRBD1. CDR1 is SGHNT and CDR2 is YYREEE in the germline V gene (reference sequence). The CDR3 has 15 residues. Trimming removed 6 bases from V and 7 bases from J; junction bases left unmatched: 9. The CDR3 is CASTRDRGSGEKLFF. The CDR3 DNA sequence: TGTGCCAGCACCAGGGACAGGGGTAGTGGTGAAAAACTGTTTTTT.

The V gene is TRBV10-3, the J gene TRBJ1-3; D might be TRBD1 (6 bases). The germline V and J ends were trimmed by 5 bases and 3 bases, with 11 bases remaining between them. Germline V gene data show CDR1 as ENHRY and CDR2 as SYGVKD. The CDR3 spans 14 residues. The CDR3 sequence: CAISPTGRGNTIYF. The CDR3 DNA sequence: TGTGCCATCAGTCCTACAGGGCGTGGAAACACCATATATTTT.

The count of this clone is one. V is TRBV18 and J is TRBJ2-2; 12 nucleotides match TRBD2. The length of the CDR3 is 19 residues. V trimming: 5 bases; J trimming: 0 bases; junction bases outside the gene matches: 10. The germline V gene encodes CDR1 KGHSH and CDR2 LQKENI. CDR3 amino acids: CASSTVTTSGGPNTGELFF. The CDR3 nucleotides are TGTGCCAGCTCAACTGTTACGACTAGCGGGGGACCGAACACCGGGGAGCTGTTTTTT.

This chain connects TRBV7-3 to TRBJ2-1; 12 bases map to TRBD2. CDR3 length: 16 amino acids. The ends lost 4 bases at V and 6 bases at J; junction bases unmatched: 7. Looked up from germline, CDR1 is SGHTA and CDR2 is FQGTGA. The CDR3: CASSYLPSGGANEQFF. In DNA, the CDR3 is TGTGCCAGCAGCTATCTCCCTAGCGGGGGGGCCAATGAGCAGTTCTTC.

This rearrangement joins TRBV29-1 to TRBJ2-1, with 7 bases matching TRBD1. Per germline, CDR1 SQVTM and CDR2 ANQGSEA. The J segment lost 3 bases and the V segment lost 3 bases, leaving 8 bases of the junction unmatched. This CDR3 is 15 amino acids long. CDR3 sequence (DNA): TGCAGCGTTGATAATACAGGGGTGATCTACAATGAGCAGTTCTTC. This sequence encodes CSVDNTGVIYNEQFF.

The V gene is TRBV6-5, the J gene TRBJ1-2; D may be TRBD1 (6 bases). Per germline, CDR1 MNHEY and CDR2 SVGAGI. The CDR3 has 12 residues. Deletions cut 6 bases from V and 6 bases from J, with 11 bases between. The DNA of the CDR3 is TGTGCCAGCAGATCGGACAGCCATGGCTACACCTTC. This codes for CASRSDSHGYTF.

V gene TRBV19 combines with J gene TRBJ1-5; TRBD1 is a possible D gene (5 bases). V lost 5 bases, J lost 0 bases, and 14 bases lay in between. Germline lookup yields CDR1 LNHDA and CDR2 SQIVND (reference sequence). This CDR3 contains 16 residues. CDR3 in DNA: TGTGCCAGTAGTTTGACAGTCACCCCTAGCAATCAGCCCCAGCATTTT. Its protein product is CASSLTVTPSNQPQHF.

The chain combines TRBV29-1 with TRBJ1-2, with 7 positions matching TRBD1. Per germline, CDR1 SQVTM and CDR2 ANQGSEA. V dropped 3 bases and J dropped 7; count of bases not matched to a gene: 8. The CDR3 sequence is 13 residues long. In nucleotides, the CDR3 is TGCAGCGTTGAGCGGTCGGCAGGGGGTGGCTACACCTTC. The encoded protein is CSVERSAGGGYTF. Based on the CDR3 plus reference TRBV29-1 and TRBJ1-2, the full variable domain is SAVISQKPSRDICQRGTSLTIQCQVDSQVTMMFWYRQQPGQSLTLIATANQGSEATYESGFVIDKFPISRPNLTFSTLTVSNMSPEDSSIYLCSVERSAGGGYTFGSGTRLTVV.

The chain employs TRBV4-3 and TRBJ1-1; weak D call: TRBD1 (6 bases). Germline CDR1 LGHNA, CDR2 YSLEER. V shed 5 bases and J shed 3 bases, with 16 bases lying between them. CDR3 length: 15 amino acids. CDR3 amino acids: CASSVAQDRDTEAFF. The DNA of the CDR3 is TGCGCCAGCAGCGTTGCGCAGGACAGAGACACTGAAGCTTTCTTT.

This rearrangement joins TRBV27 to TRBJ2-5; D might be TRBD1 (6 bases). Trimming took 8 bases from V and 4 from J, leaving 20 bases between them. This CDR3 contains 15 residues. Germline V gene lookup returns CDR1 MNHEY and CDR2 SMNVEV (reference sequence). In DNA, the CDR3 is TGTGCCAGCTCTGTTGACAGGAGTCAAACAGAGACCCAGTACTTC. Its protein product is CASSVDRSQTETQYF.

The rearrangement joins TRBV5-6 to TRBJ2-5; a weak D match, TRBD2 (6 bases). Germline CDR1 is SGHDT and CDR2 is YYEEEE. The ends were cut back, 4 bases at V and 2 bases at J, with 15 bases in the middle. This CDR3 contains 15 residues. CDR3 sequence: CASSSMGGWQETQYF. DNA for the CDR3: TGTGCCAGCAGCAGTATGGGGGGTTGGCAAGAGACCCAGTACTTC.

The chain is built from TRBV6-1 and TRBJ1-4; 7 bases fit TRBD1. The V gene's germline CDR1 is MNHNS and CDR2 SASEGT. Losses at the gene ends were 4 bases for V and 1 base for J; bases not matched to a gene: 12. The CDR3 loop spans 18 amino acids. CDR3 residues: CASSGEGGTFLTNEKLFF. The DNA for the CDR3 is TGTGCCAGCAGTGGTGAAGGGGGCACATTCCTAACTAATGAAAAACTGTTTTTT.